The following is a TCR beta chain sequence with its context. What it binds is not known. The repertoire was sequenced with immunoSEQ multiplex PCR; TCRdb's copy has only in-frame clones and lacks some. The table shows roughly 70,000 clones, with more than 75% occurring only once. Germline-derived CDR1 and CDR2 are SGHRS and YFSETQ. Between the trimmed V and J ends, which lost 0 bases and 1 base, there was a span of 7 bases. This CDR3 contains 14 residues. These data are taken from a study of T cell responses to AZD1222 COVID-19 vaccine. Study-level results: Mostly white British, mostly female donors; authors suggested clonal diversity may be underestimated. Every sample of the repertoires postdated the peak T cell response.

The V and J genes are TRBV5-1 and TRBJ1-1; D gene unclear. The clonotype was recovered from an adult who received the MenACWY meningococcal vaccine as a control. Specimen: peripheral blood, collected 28 days after the second dose of the MenACWY control vaccine. For the CDR3, the DNA is TGCGCCAGCAGCTTGGAAGCAGCGAACACTGAAGCTTTCTTT. Translation gives CASSLEAANTEAFF. Looking up the rest from reference TRBV5-1 and TRBJ1-1 gives the full variable domain: KAGVTQTPRYLIKTRGQQVTLSCSPISGHRSVSWYQQTPGQGLQFLFEYFSETQRNKGNFPGRFSGRQFSNSRSEMNVSTLELGDSALYLCASSLEAANTEAFFGQGTRLTVV.